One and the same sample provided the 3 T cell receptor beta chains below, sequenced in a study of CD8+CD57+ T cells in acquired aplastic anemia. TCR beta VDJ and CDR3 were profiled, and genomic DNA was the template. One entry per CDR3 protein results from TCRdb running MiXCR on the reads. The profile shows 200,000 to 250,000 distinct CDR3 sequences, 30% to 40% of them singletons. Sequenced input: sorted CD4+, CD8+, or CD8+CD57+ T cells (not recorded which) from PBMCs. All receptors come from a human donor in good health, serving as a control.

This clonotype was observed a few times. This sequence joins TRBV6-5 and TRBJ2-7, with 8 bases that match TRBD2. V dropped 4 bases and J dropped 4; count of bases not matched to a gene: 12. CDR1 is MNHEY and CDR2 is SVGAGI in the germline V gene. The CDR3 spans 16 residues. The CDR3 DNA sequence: TGTGCCAGCAGTTGGGTCTTGTATAGCGGGATATACGAGCAGTACTTC. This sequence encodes CASSWVLYSGIYEQYF.

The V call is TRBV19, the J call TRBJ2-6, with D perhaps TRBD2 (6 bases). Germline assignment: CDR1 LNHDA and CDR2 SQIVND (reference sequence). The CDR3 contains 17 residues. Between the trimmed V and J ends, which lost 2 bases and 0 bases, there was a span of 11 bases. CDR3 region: CASSIRRGGSGANVLTF. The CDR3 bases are TGTGCCAGTAGTATAAGACGGGGAGGCTCTGGGGCCAACGTCCTGACTTTC.

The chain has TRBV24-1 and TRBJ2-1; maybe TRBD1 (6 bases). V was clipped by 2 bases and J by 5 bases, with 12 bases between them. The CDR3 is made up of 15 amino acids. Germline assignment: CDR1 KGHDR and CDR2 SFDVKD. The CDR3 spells CATSDSSRGHNEQFF. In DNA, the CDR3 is TGTGCCACCAGTGATTCGAGCAGGGGTCACAATGAGCAGTTCTTC.